This T cell receptor (beta chain) was documented in a study of glioma-infiltrating T cells after dendritic cell vaccination (dated by TCRdb to about 2016). Regarding the study in general: A cohort of 15 glioblastoma patients from Phase I and II dendritic cell vaccination trials was included, of whom 9 were newly diagnosed and 6 had recurrent disease. Autologous tumor lysate-pulsed dendritic cell vaccination was administered to the patients between 2003 and 2012. To make the vaccine, monocyte-derived dendritic cells were cultured for 6 to 8 days with IL-4 and GM-CSF and then pulsed overnight with autologous tumor lysate. Each patient got three intradermal injections of the dendritic cell vaccine, spaced at biweekly intervals, in the arm below the axilla. In glioblastoma patients vaccinated with dendritic cells, deep sequencing of TCR beta CDR3 regions served to measure tumor-infiltrating lymphocyte content and to compare repertoires between tumor and blood. TCR sequencing metrics, including TIL content and tumor-blood repertoire overlap, were correlated with survival after dendritic cell vaccination.

The immunoSEQ assay amplified TCRB CDR3 regions from around 2 micrograms of genomic DNA, or from all available DNA when less than that amount was available. For multiplex PCR, 60 forward primers for TCR V beta segments and 13 reverse primers for J beta segments were used. Synthetic control templates were spiked into each sample at limiting dilution to estimate reads per starting template. The Illumina HiSeq System generated sequencing reads of 87 bp. For the original study's pipeline: PCR and sequencing errors were removed by a nearest neighbor algorithm that merged closely related sequences. TCR overlap was defined as the percentage of unique tumor TCR beta sequences that were also present in the same patient's peripheral blood. TCRdb took over this immuneACCESS table, retaining in-frame rearrangements with V and J assigned. Such tables are incomplete; in checked studies, under half of the missing clones stem from an unresolved V gene, and the remainder is unexplained. V, J and clone size are taken as reported in that table, and D and trimming were inferred from the DNA itself. Recorded for this sample are more than 100,000 clones; roughly 76% of them occurred a single time. The top ten clonotypes cover about an eighth of the sample.

Many counts were recorded for this clone. Its cognate antigen has yet to be identified. No base-level quality is on record; no much larger clone is a single base apart. The paper's findings and limits, for the study overall: The cohort was small and heterogeneous, only a few patients had full blood and tumor sets, and even fewer had initial-recurrent tumor pairs. The TCR overlap response model with three groups was called speculative and said to need prospective validation. After dendritic cell vaccination, a higher estimated pretreatment TIL content predicted longer time to progression and overall survival. TCR clonality showed no direct relationship with survival, which suggests that a diverse polyclonal response may be important.

Patients were selected for having adequate residual fresh-frozen tumor tissue and more than two years of available survival data. Molecular status otherwise varied across the glioblastoma patients, but none of them carried an isocitrate dehydrogenase mutation. PBMC were collected before vaccination, two weeks after the third vaccination, and at tumor progression if progression occurred. The Qiagen DNeasy Blood extraction Kit was used to extract genomic DNA. Taken from the germline V gene (reference sequence), the CDR1 and CDR2 loops are SGHKS and YYEKEE. V is pruned by 4 bases and J by 4 bases, leaving 7 bases of the junction without a gene match. Including cysteine and phenylalanine, the CDR3 has 15 amino acids. Only the CDR3 DNA is retained, 45 bases long and in frame from the first base.

The receptor was isolated from a human donor with glioblastoma. The sequence links TRBV5-5 to TRBJ1-2; 10 central bases correspond to TRBD1. The source was blood, collected before dendritic cell vaccination. The CDR3 region reads CASSTSGQGFYGYTF. The nucleotide sequence reads TGTGCCAGCAGCACTTCGGGACAGGGGTTCTATGGCTACACCTTC.